These T cell receptor beta chains were read from a single sample in a study of early T cells in non-severe SARS-CoV-2 infection. MiXCR, applied by TCRdb to the 5' RACE reads, yields one record per CDR3 protein. The repertoire holds 20,000 to 25,000 distinct CDR3 sequences, with roughly 4% as singletons. The sequenced sample consisted of whole blood. Source of these receptors: an adult who was a healthcare worker with PCR-confirmed SARS-CoV-2 infection or an uninfected control (not recorded which). CDR3s leave out the opening cysteine and the closing phenylalanine or tryptophan.

j_call v_call cdr3_aa
TRBJ2-1 TRBV6-2/TRBV6-3 ASSPTGGGSNEQF
TRBJ1-3 TRBV5-1 ASSLVTGASGNTIY
TRBJ2-2 TRBV20-1 SATGTSGKRGELF
TRBJ1-2 TRBV7-8 ASSYDSNGGYT
TRBJ2-7 TRBV7-9 ASSHGDSAYEQY
TRBJ2-1 TRBV5-6 ASSSSDRSFGNEQF
TRBJ2-1 TRBV5-1 ASSETGRLNEQF
TRBJ1-1 TRBV12-3/TRBV12-4 ASSLGQGMNTEAF
TRBJ2-5 TRBV7-6 ASSLNRLAGGRASQY
TRBJ1-2 TRBV5-1 ASSQDSRYGYT
TRBJ2-1 TRBV5-8 ASSLGGQGINEQF
TRBJ1-5 TRBV12-3/TRBV12-4 ASSQAGAKSPQH
TRBJ1-6 TRBV11-2 ASSLTGTAGSPLH
TRBJ1-2 TRBV3-1 ASSQGDRLYGYT
TRBJ2-5 TRBV7-9 ASSPPGRGQETQY